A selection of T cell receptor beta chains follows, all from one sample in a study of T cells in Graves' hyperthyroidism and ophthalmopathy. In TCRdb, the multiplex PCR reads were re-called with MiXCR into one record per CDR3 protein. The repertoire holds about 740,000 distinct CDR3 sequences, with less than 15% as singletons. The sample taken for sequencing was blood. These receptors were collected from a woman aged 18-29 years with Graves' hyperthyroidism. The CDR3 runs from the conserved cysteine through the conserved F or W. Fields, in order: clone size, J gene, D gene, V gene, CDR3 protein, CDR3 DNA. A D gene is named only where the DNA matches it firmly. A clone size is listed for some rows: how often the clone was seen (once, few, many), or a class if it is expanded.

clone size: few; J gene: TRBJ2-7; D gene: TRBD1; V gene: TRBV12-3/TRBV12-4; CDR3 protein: CASRPGQSSYEQYF; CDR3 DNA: TGTGCCAGCAGGCCGGGACAGAGCTCCTACGAGCAGTACTTC
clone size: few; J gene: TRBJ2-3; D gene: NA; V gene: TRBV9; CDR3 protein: CASSPPSEDTQYF; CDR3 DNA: TGTGCCAGCAGCCCGCCGTCTGAAGATACGCAGTATTTT
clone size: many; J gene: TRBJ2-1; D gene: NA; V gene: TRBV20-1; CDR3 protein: CSTISGGIASYNEQFF; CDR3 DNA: TGCAGTACGATATCGGGCGGGATCGCTTCCTACAATGAGCAGTTCTTC
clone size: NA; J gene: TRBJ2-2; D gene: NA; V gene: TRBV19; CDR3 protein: CASSSVGDITGELFF; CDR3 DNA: TGTGCCAGTAGTAGCGTGGGAGATATCACCGGGGAGCTGTTTTTT
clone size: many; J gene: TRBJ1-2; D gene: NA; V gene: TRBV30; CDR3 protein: CAWSVLTSYYGYTF; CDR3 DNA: TGTGCCTGGAGTGTCCTAACCTCCTACTATGGCTACACCTTC
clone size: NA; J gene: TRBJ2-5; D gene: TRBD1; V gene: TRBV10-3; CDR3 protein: CAISERTGNGETQYF; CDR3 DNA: TGTGCCATCAGTGAGAGGACAGGGAATGGGGAGACCCAGTACTTC
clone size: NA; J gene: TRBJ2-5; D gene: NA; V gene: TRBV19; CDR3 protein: CASSIDKETQYF; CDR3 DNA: TGTGCCAGTAGTATAGACAAGGAGACCCAGTACTTC
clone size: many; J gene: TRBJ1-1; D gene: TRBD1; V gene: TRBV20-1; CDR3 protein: CSARTGGNSEAFF; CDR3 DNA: TGCAGTGCAAGGACAGGGGGGAACTCTGAAGCTTTCTTT
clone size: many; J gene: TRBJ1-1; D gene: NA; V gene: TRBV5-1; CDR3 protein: CASTPSGTNTEAFF; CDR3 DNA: TGCGCCAGCACCCCTTCGGGGACGAACACTGAAGCTTTCTTT
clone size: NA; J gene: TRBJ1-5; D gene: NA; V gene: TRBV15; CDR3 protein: CATSVGAYSNQPQHF; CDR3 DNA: TGTGCCACCAGCGTCGGGGCTTATAGCAATCAGCCCCAGCATTTT
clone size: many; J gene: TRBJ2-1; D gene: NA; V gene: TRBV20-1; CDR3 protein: CSASRSPGTHNEQFF; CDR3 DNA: TGCAGTGCTAGCCGCTCCCCGGGAACTCACAATGAGCAGTTCTTC
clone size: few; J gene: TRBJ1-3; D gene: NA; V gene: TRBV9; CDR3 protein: CASSRGSVSGNTIYF; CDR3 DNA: TGTGCCAGCAGCCGGGGTTCGGTCTCTGGAAACACCATATATTTT
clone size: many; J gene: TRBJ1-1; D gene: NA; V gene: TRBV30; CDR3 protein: CAWSLFRNTEAFF; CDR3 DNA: TGTGCCTGGAGCCTCTTTCGGAACACTGAAGCTTTCTTT
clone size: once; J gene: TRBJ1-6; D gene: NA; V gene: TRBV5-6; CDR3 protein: CASSLATRGSPLHF; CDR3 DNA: TGTGCCAGCAGCTTGGCAACTCGCGGTTCACCCCTCCACTTT
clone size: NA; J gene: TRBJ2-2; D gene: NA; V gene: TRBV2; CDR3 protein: CASSLRELFF; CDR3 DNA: TGTGCCAGCAGTTTACGGGAGCTGTTTTTT
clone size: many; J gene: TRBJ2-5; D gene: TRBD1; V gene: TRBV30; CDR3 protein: CAWSLTGTGEYF; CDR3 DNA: TGTGCCTGGTCGCTTACCGGGACAGGGGAGTACTTC
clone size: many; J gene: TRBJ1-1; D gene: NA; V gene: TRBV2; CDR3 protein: CASSEAGGAFF; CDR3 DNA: TGTGCCAGCAGTGAAGCAGGTGGGGCTTTCTTT
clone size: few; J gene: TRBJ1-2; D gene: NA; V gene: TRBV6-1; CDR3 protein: CASSKLLANYGYTF; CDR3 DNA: TGTGCCAGCAGCAAATTATTAGCAAATTATGGCTACACCTTC
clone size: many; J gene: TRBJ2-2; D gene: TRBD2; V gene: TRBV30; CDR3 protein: CAWNSWPRGRADGELFF; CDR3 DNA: TGTGCCTGGAACTCGTGGCCTCGCGGGAGGGCCGACGGGGAGCTGTTTTTT
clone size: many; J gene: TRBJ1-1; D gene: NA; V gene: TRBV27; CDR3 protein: CASSSSDGPPNTEAFF; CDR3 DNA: TGTGCCAGCAGTTCCTCCGACGGTCCCCCGAACACTGAAGCTTTCTTT
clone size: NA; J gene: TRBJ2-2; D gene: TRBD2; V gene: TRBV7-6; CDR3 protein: CASSQLGGVSGTSGNTGELFF; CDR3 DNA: TGTGCCAGCAGCCAATTGGGGGGTGTTTCCGGGACTAGCGGGAACACCGGGGAGCTGTTTTTT
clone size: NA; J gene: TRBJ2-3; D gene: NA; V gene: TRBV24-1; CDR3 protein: CATSDAPGGRSDTQYF; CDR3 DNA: TGTGCCACCAGTGATGCCCCCGGGGGAAGGTCAGATACGCAGTATTTT
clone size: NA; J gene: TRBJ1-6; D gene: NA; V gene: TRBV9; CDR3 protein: CASSVDDNSPLHF; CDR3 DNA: TGTGCCAGCAGCGTAGATGATAATTCACCCCTCCACTTT
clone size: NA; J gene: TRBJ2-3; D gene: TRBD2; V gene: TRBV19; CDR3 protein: CASRLAGVGDTQYF; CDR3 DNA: TGTGCCAGTAGACTAGCGGGAGTAGGAGATACGCAGTATTTT
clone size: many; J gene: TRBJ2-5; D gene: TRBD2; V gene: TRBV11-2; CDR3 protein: CASSFGLAGETQYF; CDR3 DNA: TGTGCCAGCAGCTTCGGTTTAGCGGGGGAGACCCAGTACTTC
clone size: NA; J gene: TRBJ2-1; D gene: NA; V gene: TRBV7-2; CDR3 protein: CASSLQGWDSYNEQFF; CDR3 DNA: TGTGCCAGCAGCTTACAGGGCTGGGACTCCTACAATGAGCAGTTCTTC
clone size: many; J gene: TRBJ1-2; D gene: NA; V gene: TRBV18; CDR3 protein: CASLKTSGYGYTF; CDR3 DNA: TGTGCCAGCTTAAAGACGTCTGGCTATGGCTACACCTTC
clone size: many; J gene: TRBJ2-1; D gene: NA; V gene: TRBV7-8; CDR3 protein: CATTRQSNEQFF; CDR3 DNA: TGTGCGACGACTAGGCAGAGCAATGAGCAGTTCTTC